This TCR beta chain was sequenced for a study of PD-1 blockade in mismatch repair-deficient tumors. Every patient had mismatch repair deficiency by PCR or immunohistochemistry. TCR sequencing covered a few patients who responded to pembrolizumab. Trimming at V came to 5 bases and at J to 5 bases, leaving 13 bases not matched to a gene. Germline values: CDR1 MGHRA, CDR2 YSYEKL. The CDR3 consists of 16 residues. Study-level results: After pembrolizumab, tumor-resident clones rose rapidly, then generally contracted before radiologic responses.

The table came from immunoSEQ multiplex PCR; TCRdb's copy has only in-frame clones and leaves some out. The sample shows some 120,000 clones, about 74% of them seen only once. As concerns this clone: Its specificity is not known.

This TCR was sampled from an adult with mismatch repair-deficient cancer. The rearrangement joins TRBV4-1 to TRBJ2-5; 8 bases match TRBD2. The sample consisted of peripheral blood, taken about 60 weeks after starting pembrolizumab. CDR3 in DNA: TGCGCCAGCAGCTTCGGGTCGGGGGGGAGTGTGGAGACCCAGTACTTC. This codes for CASSFGSGGSVETQYF.